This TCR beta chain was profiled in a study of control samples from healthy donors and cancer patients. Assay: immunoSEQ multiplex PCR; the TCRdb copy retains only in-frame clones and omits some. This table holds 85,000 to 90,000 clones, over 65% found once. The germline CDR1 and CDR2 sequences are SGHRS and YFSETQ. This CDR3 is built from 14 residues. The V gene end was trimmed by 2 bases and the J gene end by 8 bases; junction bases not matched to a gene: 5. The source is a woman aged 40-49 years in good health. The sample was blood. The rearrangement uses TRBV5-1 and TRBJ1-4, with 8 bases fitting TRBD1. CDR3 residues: CASSFGQGGEKLFF. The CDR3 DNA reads TGCGCCAGCAGCTTCGGACAGGGAGGCGAAAAACTGTTTTTT.